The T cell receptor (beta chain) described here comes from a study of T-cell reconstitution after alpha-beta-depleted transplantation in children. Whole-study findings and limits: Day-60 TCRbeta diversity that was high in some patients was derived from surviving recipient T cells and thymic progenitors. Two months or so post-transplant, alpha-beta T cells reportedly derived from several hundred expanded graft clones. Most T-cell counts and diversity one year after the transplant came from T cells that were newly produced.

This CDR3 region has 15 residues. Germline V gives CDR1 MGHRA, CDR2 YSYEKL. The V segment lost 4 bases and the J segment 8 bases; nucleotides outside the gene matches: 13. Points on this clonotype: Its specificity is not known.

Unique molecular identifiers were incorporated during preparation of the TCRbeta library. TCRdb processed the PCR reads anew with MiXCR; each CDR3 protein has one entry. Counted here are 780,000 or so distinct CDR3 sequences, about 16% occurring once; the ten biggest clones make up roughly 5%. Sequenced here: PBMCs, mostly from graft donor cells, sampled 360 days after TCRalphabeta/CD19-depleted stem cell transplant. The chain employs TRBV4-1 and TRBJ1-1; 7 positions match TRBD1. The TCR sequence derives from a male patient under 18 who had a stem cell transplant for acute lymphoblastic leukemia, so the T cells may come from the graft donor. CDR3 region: CASSPGTVGGLEAFF. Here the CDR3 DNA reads TGCGCCAGCAGCCCCGGGACAGTGGGGGGTCTGGAAGCTTTCTTT.